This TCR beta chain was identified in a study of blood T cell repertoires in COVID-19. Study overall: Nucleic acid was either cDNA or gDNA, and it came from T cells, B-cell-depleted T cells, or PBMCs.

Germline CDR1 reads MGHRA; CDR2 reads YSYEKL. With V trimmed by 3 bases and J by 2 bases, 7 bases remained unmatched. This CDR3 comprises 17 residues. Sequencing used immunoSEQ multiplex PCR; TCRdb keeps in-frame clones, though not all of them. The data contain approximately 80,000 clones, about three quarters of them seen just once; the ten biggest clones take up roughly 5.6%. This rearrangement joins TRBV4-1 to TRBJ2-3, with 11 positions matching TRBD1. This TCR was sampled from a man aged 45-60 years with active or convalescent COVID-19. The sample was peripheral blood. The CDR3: CASSQGQGGLPTDTQYF. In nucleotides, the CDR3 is TGCGCCAGCAGCCAGGGACAGGGGGGTCTTCCCACAGATACGCAGTATTTT.